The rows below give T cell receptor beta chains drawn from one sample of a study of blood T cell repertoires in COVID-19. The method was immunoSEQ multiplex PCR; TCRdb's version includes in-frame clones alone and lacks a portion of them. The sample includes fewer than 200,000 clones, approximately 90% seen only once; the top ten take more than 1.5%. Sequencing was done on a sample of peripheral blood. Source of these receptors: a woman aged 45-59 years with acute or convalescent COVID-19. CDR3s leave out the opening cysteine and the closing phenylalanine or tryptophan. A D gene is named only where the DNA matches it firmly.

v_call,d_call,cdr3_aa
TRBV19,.,ASSIQGSSYNSPLH
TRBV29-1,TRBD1,SVAQGRTEAF
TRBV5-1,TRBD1,ASSYQGARDEKLF
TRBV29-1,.,SVSGTEGGEQY
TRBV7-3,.,ASSLTRSQEQF
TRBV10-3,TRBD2,AISVLAGLYNEQF
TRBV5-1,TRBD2,ASSLAPLAGGKGEQY
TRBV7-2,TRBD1,ASSLGRTGGTGELF
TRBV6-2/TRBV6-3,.,ASSGLGNNEQF
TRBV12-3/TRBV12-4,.,ASSSGGPEQY
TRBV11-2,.,ASRVGGGSTEAF
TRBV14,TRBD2,ASSRTSGLGEQF
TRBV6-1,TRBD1,ASSVSGTGSNQPQH
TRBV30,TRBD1,AWDRAPTGELF
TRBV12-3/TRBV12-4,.,ASSPTGHEQY
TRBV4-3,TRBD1,ASSTRDRGFYEQY
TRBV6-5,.,ASRKTGKGYT
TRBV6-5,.,ASSYLLGENYGYT
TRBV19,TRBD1,ASSLGTGGVGGNTIY
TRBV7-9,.,ASSFGAGIENTGELF
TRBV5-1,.,ASSLGGQNTEAF
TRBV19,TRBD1,ASSSPPGTGNHYEQY
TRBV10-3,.,AIRSATGNQPQH
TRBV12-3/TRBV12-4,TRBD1,ASSQGQGYGYT
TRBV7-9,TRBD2,ASSLLRLADLTGELF
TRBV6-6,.,ASSTRDFLAKNIQY
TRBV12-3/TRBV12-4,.,ASSAGYQPQH
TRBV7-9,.,ASSFRTTRSGNTIY
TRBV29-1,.,SVDTKGPGNEQF
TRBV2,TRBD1,ASSYTGDSGGYT
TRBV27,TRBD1,ASRTLPGQGDYGYT
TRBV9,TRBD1,ASSAYRGRNEKLF
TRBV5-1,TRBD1,ASSTGTGPYEQY
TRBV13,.,ATSRGNNSPLH
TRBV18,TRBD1,ASSPDRDYGYT
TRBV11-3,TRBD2,ASSLGIGLAPYNEQF